This record concerns one T cell receptor beta chain sequence. This CDR3 region has 14 residues. With V trimmed by 2 bases and J by 7 bases, 5 bases remained unmatched. Germline V gene sequence: CDR1 SGHRS, CDR2 YFSETQ. TCRdb re-called the RT-PCR reads with MiXCR, one entry per CDR3 protein. The sample has approximately 720,000 distinct CDR3 sequences; 12% to 15% are singletons. Material for sequencing was memory CD4+ T cells from blood. The chain joins TRBV5-1 to TRBJ2-7; 11 positions agree with TRBD2. This TCR was recovered from a female donor in good health, serving as a healthy control. The CDR3 nucleotides are TGCGCCAGCAGCTTCCCTAGCGGGGGGAATGAGCAGTACTTC. This codes for CASSFPSGGNEQYF. Full variable domain (missing parts from reference TRBV5-1 and TRBJ2-7): KAGVTQTPRYLIKTRGQQVTLSCSPISGHRSVSWYQQTPGQGLQFLFEYFSETQRNKGNFPGRFSGRQFSNSRSEMNVSTLELGDSALYLCASSFPSGGNEQYFGPGTRLTVT.